These 31 T cell receptor beta chains were all obtained from the same sample, sequenced in a study of T cell clonality in common variable immunodeficiency. Whole-study findings and limits: Fewer deletions and N-nucleotide insertions were reportedly seen in common variable immunodeficiency TCR beta sequences.

Antigen specificity for these receptors is unknown. TCRdb's table, derived via immunoSEQ multiplex PCR, lists solely in-frame clones and lacks some. There are 15,000 to 25,000 clones in the sample, none observed a single time. Input material: peripheral blood mononuclear cells. The origin of the receptors is a human donor with common variable immunodeficiency.

This clone was counted ten times or more. At one of its ends the junction is not consistent with the germline gene, which may arise from a read error. The CDR3 is cut off 3 residues early in the read; its end comes from the germline J gene. V usage is TRBV7-2 and J usage is TRBJ2-1; TRBD1 aligns across 9 bases. Per germline, CDR1 SGHTA and CDR2 FQGNSA. This CDR3 is built from 15 residues. CDR3 sequence reads: CASSLGGQGHNEQFF. CDR3 DNA, as far as it was read: TGTGCCAGCAGTTTAGGGGGACAGGGTCACAATGAG.

A remark on this clone: The read finishes 3 residues shy of the CDR3 end, and the germline J gene is used to complete it. The chain joins TRBV2 to TRBJ1-6; 9 nucleotides match TRBD1. The CDR3 runs to 16 residues. The germline CDR1 and CDR2 sequences are SNHLY and FYNNEI. V trimming: 6 bases; J trimming: 9 bases; junction bases outside the gene matches: 12. The CDR3 loop is CASSAKQGTGISPLHF. Partial CDR3 DNA: TGTGCCAGCAGCGCCAAACAAGGGACAGGGATTTCACCC.

This clone appeared many times. The read ends 3 residues early relative to the CDR3; the germline J gene fills the gap. The chain uses TRBV2 and TRBJ2-1; 13 nucleotides agree with TRBD2. V lost 4 bases to trimming and J lost 7 bases; unmatched junction nucleotides: 13. The CDR3 covers 18 residues. Germline-derived CDR1 and CDR2 are SNHLY and FYNNEI. The CDR3 bases that were read are TGTGCCAGCAGTGTCGGGACTAGCGGGACCATCGTTGGGAATGAG. This encodes CASSVGTSGTIVGNE. The full CDR3 reads CASSVGTSGTIVGNEQFF.

A remark on this clone: Read data end 3 residues before the CDR3 end; the end is taken from the germline J gene. This chain uses TRBV20-1 with TRBJ1-4; TRBD1 matches at 8 bases. Germline V gene sequence: CDR1 DFQATT, CDR2 SNEGSKA (reference sequence). This CDR3 comprises 13 residues. The V and J ends lost 6 bases and 7 bases, in that order; junction bases with no gene match: 7. CDR3 loop: CSAKTGALEKLFF. Incomplete CDR3 DNA: TGCAGTGCCAAGACAGGGGCCCTTGAAAAA.

This clone was counted at least ten times. Read coverage stops 3 residues before the CDR3 terminus; the germline J gene supplies the remainder. This chain uses TRBV5-6 with TRBJ2-7, with D tentatively TRBD2 (7 bases). The germline V gene encodes CDR1 SGHDT and CDR2 YYEEEE. Trimming took 0 bases from V and 5 from J, leaving 9 bases between them. CDR3 length: 13 amino acids. This CDR3 reads CASSLGGGHEQYF. The CDR3 bases that were read are TGTGCCAGCAGCTTGGGGGGGGGCCACGAG.

Many counts were recorded for this clone. The sequenced fragment ends 3 residues before the CDR3 boundary, so the rest is inferred from the germline J gene. V gene TRBV19 combines with J gene TRBJ1-4; D remains ambiguous. The CDR3 runs to 16 residues. The V gene lost 1 base and the J gene lost 0 bases, with 9 bases spanning the gap. Germline CDR1 LNHDA, CDR2 SQIVND (reference sequence). Incomplete CDR3 DNA: TGTGCCAGTAGTATAGGGTACAGTTCAACTAATGAAAAA. This encodes CASSIGYSSTNEK. The full CDR3 protein is CASSIGYSSTNEKLFF.

A note on this clone: The CDR3 goes on 3 residues after the read ends, and that part is filled in from the germline J gene. The genes are TRBV5-1 and TRBJ2-2; a possible D gene is TRBD2 (6 bases). CDR3 length: 17 amino acids. The V and J ends lost 1 base and 3 bases respectively, with 16 bases between them. The germline V gene encodes CDR1 SGHRS and CDR2 YFSETQ. CDR3 bases read: TGCGCCAGCAGCTTGATGTGGCGGGAAGCAGACACCGGGGAG. Its protein is CASSLMWREADTGE. In full, the CDR3 is CASSLMWREADTGELFF. Full variable domain (remainder filled in from reference TRBV5-1 and TRBJ2-2): KAGVTQTPRYLIKTRGQQVTLSCSPISGHRSVSWYQQTPGQGLQFLFEYFSETQRNKGNFPGRFSGRQFSNSRSEMNVSTLELGDSALYLCASSLMWREADTGELFFGEGSRLTVL.

This clone came up many times. The read ends 3 residues shy of where the CDR3 ends; the end is completed using the germline J gene. The genes are TRBV5-1 and TRBJ2-5; 7 bases are a match to TRBD2. Germline V gene lookup returns CDR1 SGHRS and CDR2 YFSETQ. The junction had 12 bases not matched to a gene; V was cut back by 4 bases and J by 3 bases. This CDR3 region has 16 residues. The CDR3 sequence: CASSRGELAVEETQYF. The DNA read from the CDR3 is TGCGCCAGCAGCCGCGGCGAGCTAGCGGTAGAAGAGACC.

In this sample, this clone turned up many times. The read terminates 3 residues ahead of where the CDR3 ends, so the germline J gene completes it. The gene calls are TRBV19 and TRBJ1-2; 8 bases line up with TRBD1. CDR1 and CDR2 (germline): LNHDA, SQIVND (reference sequence). The V gene end was trimmed by 4 bases and the J gene end by 4 bases; junction bases not matched to a gene: 8. The length of the CDR3 is 15 residues. The covered CDR3 bases are TGTGCCAGTAGTACCACAGGGGGTGTTAGCTATGGC. It encodes CASSTTGGVSYG. The full CDR3 is CASSTTGGVSYGYTF. The full variable domain, its missing parts supplied by reference TRBV19 and TRBJ1-2, is DGGITQSPKYLFRKEGQNVTLSCEQNLNHDAMYWYRQDPGQGLRLIYYSQIVNDFQKGDIAEGYSVSREKKESFPLTVTSAQKNPTAFYLCASSTTGGVSYGYTFGSGTRLTVV.

In its sample, this clone ranks as medium-sized. The observed sequence ends 3 residues before the CDR3 terminus, with the missing tail filled in from the germline J gene. V usage is TRBV20-1 and J usage is TRBJ1-4, with TRBD1 matching over 9 bases. Germline V CDR1 and CDR2: DFQATT, SNEGSKA (reference sequence). This CDR3 spans 13 amino acids. After removal of 4 bases from V and 8 bases from J, the junction contained 5 bases not matched to a gene. The CDR3 spells CSATGQGSEKLFF. The DNA read from the CDR3 is TGCAGTGCTACGGGACAGGGAAGCGAAAAA.

This clone was counted at least ten times. The CDR3 goes on 3 residues after the read ends, and that part is filled in from the germline J gene. This chain links TRBV2 with TRBJ2-7; D remains ambiguous. The CDR3 is 13 amino acids. Trimming took 6 bases from V and 2 from J, leaving 11 bases between them. Per germline, CDR1 SNHLY and CDR2 FYNNEI. CDR3 DNA, as far as it was read: TGTGCCAGCAGCCAGGAAGCCACCTACGAG. Amino acid sequence: CASSQEATYE. The full CDR3 protein reads CASSQEATYEQYF.

This clone has at least ten counts. A read error may account for a junction end that differs from germline. From the germline J gene comes the end of the CDR3, since the read stops 3 residues before it. This sequence joins TRBV5-4 and TRBJ2-2, with 7 nucleotides matching TRBD1. This CDR3 is 16 amino acids long. Germline values: CDR1 SGHNT, CDR2 YYREEE (reference sequence). The CDR3 protein is CASTLGDRVGTGELFF. CDR3 DNA (partial): TGTGCCAGCACCTTGGGTGACAGGGTCGGAACCGGGGAG.

This clone has at least ten counts. The missing CDR3 end, 3 residues past where the read stops, is filled in from the germline J gene. V and J are TRBV20-1 and TRBJ2-1, with 7 bases matching TRBD2. V lost 1 base to trimming and J lost 3 bases; unmatched junction nucleotides: 9. Germline assignment: CDR1 DFQATT and CDR2 SNEGSKA (reference sequence). CDR3 length: 16 amino acids. Incomplete CDR3 DNA: TGCAGTGCTAGAGGGATTCGGCTAGCGGACTACAATGAG. Its protein is CSARGIRLADYNE. The complete CDR3 protein is CSARGIRLADYNEQFF.

In the case of this clone: The CDR3 goes on 3 residues after the read ends, and that part is filled in from the germline J gene. This chain uses TRBV6-1 with TRBJ1-1; no clear D. Trimming took off 1 base at V and 0 bases at J, with 9 bases between the two ends. The V gene's germline CDR1 is MNHNS and CDR2 SASEGT. The CDR3 loop spans 15 amino acids. The DNA read from the CDR3 is TGTGCCAGCAGTGAAGACGGCAGGCTGAACACTGAA. Translated, it gives CASSEDGRLNTE. In full, the CDR3 reads CASSEDGRLNTEAFF.

Ten or more counts support this clone. The read finishes 3 residues shy of the CDR3 end, and the germline J gene is used to complete it. The gene calls are TRBV19 and TRBJ2-1; 11 bases match TRBD2. CDR3 length: 20 amino acids. Germline CDR1 is LNHDA and CDR2 is SQIVND (reference sequence). The V and J ends lost 2 bases and 7 bases, in that order; junction bases with no gene match: 19. CDR3 bases read: TGTGCCAGTAGTATACGAGGAGGGCCTACGGGGTCTAGCGGGAGGAATGAG. Protein: CASSIRGGPTGSSGRNE. Given in full, the CDR3 is CASSIRGGPTGSSGRNEQFF.

This clone was counted many times. Sequencing ends 3 residues short of the CDR3 end; the germline J gene provides the rest. The chain has TRBV30 and TRBJ2-2; TRBD1 matches 10 bases. The CDR3 covers 15 residues. The trim removed 0 bases at V and 7 bases at J, leaving 5 bases unmatched. The germline V gene encodes CDR1 GTSNPN and CDR2 SVGIG (reference sequence). The CDR3 here is CAWSVGTGVLGELFF. The CDR3 DNA, read in part, is TGTGCCTGGAGTGTCGGGACAGGGGTCCTCGGGGAG.

This clone was observed many times. The read halts 3 residues ahead of the CDR3 end, with the missing end drawn from the germline J gene. The rearrangement links TRBV20-1 to TRBJ2-7, with TRBD1 matching 9 bases. In germline, CDR1 is DFQATT, CDR2 SNEGSKA (reference sequence). V shed 6 bases and J 5 bases; nucleotides not matched to a gene: 14. The CDR3 has 15 amino acids. The CDR3 sequence is CSAPVPGQGSHEQYF. The sequenced CDR3 bases are TGCAGTGCCCCGGTCCCGGGACAGGGAAGTCACGAG.

With regard to this clone: The read falls 3 residues short of the CDR3 end, and the missing part is taken from the germline J gene. J is TRBJ2-3 and V is TRBV6-4; 14 positions match TRBD2. The CDR3 runs 16 residues. Germline V CDR1 and CDR2: MRHNA, SNTAGT. The trim removed 0 bases at V and 7 bases at J, leaving 3 bases unmatched. Partial CDR3 DNA: TGTGCCAGCAGTGACTCAGGACTAGCGGGAGGTTATACG. Translation gives CASSDSGLAGGYT. The whole CDR3 reads CASSDSGLAGGYTQYF.

This clone was counted ten times or more. Sequencing ends 3 residues short of the CDR3 end; the germline J gene provides the rest. The chain has TRBV18 and TRBJ2-1, with 9 bases matching TRBD2. V dropped 4 bases and J dropped 0; count of bases not matched to a gene: 4. The CDR3 is 16 amino acids. Per germline, CDR1 KGHSH and CDR2 LQKENI. CDR3 residues: CASSHNSGSSYNEQFF. Incomplete CDR3 DNA: TGTGCCAGCTCACATAATAGCGGGAGCTCCTACAATGAG.

As to this clone: The missing CDR3 end, 3 residues past where the read stops, is filled in from the germline J gene. V and J are TRBV19 and TRBJ1-5, with 7 bases fitting TRBD1. The V gene end was trimmed by 4 bases and the J gene end by 7 bases; junction bases not matched to a gene: 4. Per the germline V gene, CDR1 is LNHDA and CDR2 is SQIVND (reference sequence). The CDR3 is made up of 13 amino acids. The CDR3 here is CASSKQGNQPQHF. The CDR3 DNA, read in part, is TGTGCCAGTAGTAAACAGGGGAACCAGCCC.

In its sample, this clone was seen many times. The read ends 3 residues before the CDR3 terminus; that terminus is restored from the germline J gene. The rearrangement uses TRBV5-8 and TRBJ2-3; D might be TRBD2 (5 bases). V shed 7 bases and J shed 2 bases, with 14 bases lying between them. Looked up from germline, CDR1 is SGHTS and CDR2 is YDEGEE. The CDR3 extends over 14 amino acids. This chain's CDR3 is CASSSGPNTDTQYF. The CDR3 DNA, read in part, is TGTGCCAGCTCGAGCGGACCTAACACAGATACG.

This clone was counted ten times or more. The CDR3 is cut off 3 residues early in the read; its end comes from the germline J gene. The chain couples TRBV15 to TRBJ1-1, with 10 bases lining up with TRBD1. V dropped 5 bases and J dropped 4; count of bases not matched to a gene: 4. This CDR3 is 14 amino acids long. Per germline, CDR1 LNHNV and CDR2 YYDKDF (reference sequence). The CDR3 bases that were read are TGTGCCACCAGCTGGAGGACAGGGGGCACTGAA. Amino acids: CATSWRTGGTE. The full CDR3 protein is CATSWRTGGTEAFF.

This clone was observed at least ten times. The read terminates 3 residues ahead of where the CDR3 ends, so the germline J gene completes it. The chain recombines TRBV7-9 with TRBJ2-2; no clear D. Germline lookup yields CDR1 SEHNR and CDR2 FQNEAQ (reference sequence). This CDR3 contains 13 residues. Trimming took 4 bases from V and 5 from J, leaving 8 bases between them. The CDR3 loop is CASSSRATGELFF. The sequenced part of the CDR3 DNA is TGTGCCAGCAGCTCGCGCGCGACCGGGGAG.

At least ten counts were recorded for this clone. Read coverage stops 3 residues before the CDR3 terminus; the germline J gene supplies the remainder. This chain uses TRBV29-1 with TRBJ1-2; possible D gene TRBD1, 5 bases. V dropped 5 bases and J dropped 4 bases, with 8 bases sitting between them. Per the germline V gene, CDR1 is SQVTM and CDR2 is ANQGSEA. The CDR3 covers 11 residues. CDR3 DNA, as far as it was read: TGCAGCGTTAGGCAGGGCTATGGC. This sequence encodes CSVRQGYG. The whole CDR3 reads CSVRQGYGYTF.

At least ten counts were recorded for this clone. The DNA ends 3 residues before the CDR3 does, and the rest of the CDR3 is filled in from the germline J gene. The chain carries TRBV20-1 and TRBJ1-4, with 7 bases identical to TRBD1. This CDR3 spans 13 amino acids. Unmatched junction bases numbered 9, after V lost 6 bases and J lost 8 bases. In germline, CDR1 is DFQATT, CDR2 SNEGSKA (reference sequence). CDR3 DNA, as far as it was read: TGCAGTGCCCAGGGGGATGGAAGCGAAAAA. Translation gives CSAQGDGSEK. The CDR3 in full is CSAQGDGSEKLFF.

This clone was detected many times. From the germline J gene comes the end of the CDR3, since the read stops 3 residues before it. V and J are TRBV18 and TRBJ1-1; TRBD1 might be the D (5 bases). The V gene lost 3 bases and the J gene lost 0 bases, with 8 bases spanning the gap. The germline CDR1 and CDR2 sequences are KGHSH and LQKENI. The CDR3 consists of 14 residues. The CDR3 sequence: CASSPDRLNTEAFF. The sequenced CDR3 bases are TGTGCCAGCTCACCTGACAGATTGAACACTGAA.

In this sample, this clone turned up many times. The read terminates 3 residues ahead of where the CDR3 ends, so the germline J gene completes it. The chain combines TRBV11-2 with TRBJ2-5; 7 bases fit TRBD1. CDR1 and CDR2 (germline): SGHAT, FQNNGV. With 6 bases clipped from V and 2 bases from J, the junction kept 9 bases outside the gene matches. The CDR3 runs 15 residues. The part of the CDR3 DNA that was read is TGTGCCAGCAGATCGGGACAGAGTATACAAGAGACC. It encodes CASRSGQSIQET. The entire CDR3 reads CASRSGQSIQETQYF.

This clone was recorded at least ten times. The CDR3 end is not reached by the read, which stops 3 residues before it; the germline J gene fills it in. This chain joins TRBV18 and TRBJ2-1, with 10 positions matching TRBD2. This CDR3 region has 18 residues. The V gene end was trimmed by 2 bases and the J gene end by 1 base; junction bases not matched to a gene: 8. Germline V gene data show CDR1 as KGHSH and CDR2 as LQKENI. This chain's CDR3 is CASSPYSSGSNSYNEQFF. The sequenced part of the CDR3 DNA is TGTGCCAGCTCACCATATTCTAGCGGGAGTAATTCCTACAATGAG.

In its sample, this clone was seen many times. With the read ending 3 residues before the CDR3 end, the germline J gene is used to fill in that end. This CDR3 is also generated by other DNA sequences in the sample. The chain uses TRBV11-2 and TRBJ2-1; TRBD1 is a possible D gene (6 bases). The CDR3 has 12 amino acids. Germline lookup yields CDR1 SGHAT and CDR2 FQNNGV. Between the trimmed V and J ends, which lost 3 bases and 9 bases, there was a span of 9 bases. CDR3 DNA, as far as it was read: TGTGCCAGCAGCTTGGACAGAGGTGAG. Amino acid sequence: CASSLDRGE. The whole CDR3 protein is CASSLDRGEQFF.

This clone came up many times. The read gets to within 3 residues of the CDR3 end, and the germline J gene fills in the rest. This chain connects TRBV4-1 to TRBJ2-1; D unresolved. This CDR3 contains 13 residues. The germline V gene encodes CDR1 MGHRA and CDR2 YSYEKL. Trimming removed 4 bases at V and 6 bases at J, with 10 bases between. This CDR3 reads CASSPQNRNEQFF. Incomplete CDR3 DNA: TGCGCCAGCAGCCCGCAGAATCGCAATGAG.

Ten or more counts support this clone. Read coverage stops 3 residues before the CDR3 terminus; the germline J gene supplies the remainder. The genes are TRBV20-1 and TRBJ1-5, with a possible D match to TRBD1 (5 bases). The CDR3 length is 13 residues. Germline V gene lookup returns CDR1 DFQATT and CDR2 SNEGSKA (reference sequence). The V gene lost 6 bases and the J gene lost 1 base, with 10 bases spanning the gap. CDR3 amino acids: CSAVGGSNQPQHF. The DNA read from the CDR3 is TGCAGTGCCGTCGGGGGAAGCAATCAGCCC.